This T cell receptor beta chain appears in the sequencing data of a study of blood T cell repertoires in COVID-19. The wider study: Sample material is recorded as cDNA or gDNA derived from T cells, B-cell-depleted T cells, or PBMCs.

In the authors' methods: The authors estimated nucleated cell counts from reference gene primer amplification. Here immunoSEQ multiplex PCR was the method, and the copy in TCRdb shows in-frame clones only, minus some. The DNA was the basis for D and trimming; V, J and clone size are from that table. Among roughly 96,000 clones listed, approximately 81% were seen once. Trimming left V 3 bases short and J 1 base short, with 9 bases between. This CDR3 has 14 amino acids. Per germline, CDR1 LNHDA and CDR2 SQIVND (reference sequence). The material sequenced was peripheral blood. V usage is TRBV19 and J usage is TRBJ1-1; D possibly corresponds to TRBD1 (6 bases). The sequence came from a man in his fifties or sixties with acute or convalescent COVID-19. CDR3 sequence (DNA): TGTGCCAGTAGTATCTGGGACAAGAACACTGAAGCTTTCTTT. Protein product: CASSIWDKNTEAFF. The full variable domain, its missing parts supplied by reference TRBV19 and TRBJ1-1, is DGGITQSPKYLFRKEGQNVTLSCEQNLNHDAMYWYRQDPGQGLRLIYYSQIVNDFQKGDIAEGYSVSREKKESFPLTVTSAQKNPTAFYLCASSIWDKNTEAFFGQGTRLTVV.